This T cell receptor beta chain was documented in a study of blood T cell repertoires in COVID-19. In the study overall: The analysed material was cDNA or gDNA that came from T cells, B-cell-depleted T cells, or PBMCs.

Original data processing: Amplification with reference gene primers provided the estimates of nucleated cell counts. TCRdb's copy holds only in-frame clones and misses some; the assay was immunoSEQ multiplex PCR. The DNA was the basis for D and trimming; V, J and clone size are from that table. The sample has about 190,000 clones, roughly 80% seen once. The CDR3 extends over 21 amino acids. Deletions cut 2 bases from V and 5 bases from J, with 31 bases between. The germline CDR1 and CDR2 sequences are SGHVS and FNYEAQ. The TCR sequence derives from a woman aged 25 to 39 with acute or convalescent COVID-19. Source material: peripheral blood. The chain combines TRBV7-6 with TRBJ2-1; D possibly corresponds to TRBD2 (6 bases). The CDR3 bases are TGTGCCAGCAGCTTACAAGTTTGGTCCGCTGAGCCGACTAGTTGGGACAATGAGCAGTTCTTC. Protein: CASSLQVWSAEPTSWDNEQFF.